Following are 18 T cell receptor beta chains from one sample sequenced in a study of shared clonotypes between healthy human individuals. Data came from immunoSEQ multiplex PCR; TCRdb stores just in-frame clones and leaves some out. The sample contains roughly 510,000 clones, about 75% of which appear only once. Sequencing used PBMCs. These receptors all stem from a woman between 35 and 50 years old in good health. Some clones in this sample may be carry-over from other donors' samples.

This clone was recorded many times. This chain connects TRBV15 to TRBJ1-2, with D maybe TRBD1 (6 bases). From germline, CDR1 is LNHNV and CDR2 YYDKDF (reference sequence). This CDR3 comprises 15 residues. The V gene lost 0 bases and the J gene lost 6 bases, with 14 bases spanning the gap. The DNA of the CDR3 is TGTGCCACCAGCAGAGATAACGGGGGGGCAGATGGCTACACCTTC. Residues: CATSRDNGGADGYTF.

The rearrangement joins TRBV15 to TRBJ2-5; D remains ambiguous. Germline CDR1 reads LNHNV; CDR2 reads YYDKDF (reference sequence). V gave up 0 bases and J gave up 6 bases, with 14 bases separating them. This CDR3 region has 15 residues. The CDR3 spells CATSRDSSQGKTQYF. DNA for the CDR3: TGTGCCACCAGCAGAGATTCCAGCCAAGGGAAGACCCAGTACTTC. Full variable domain (missing parts from reference TRBV15 and TRBJ2-5): DAMVIQNPRYQVTQFGKPVTLSCSQTLNHNVMYWYQQKSSQAPKLLFHYYDKDFNNEADTPDNFQSRRPNTSFCFLDIRSPGLGDTAMYLCATSRDSSQGKTQYFGPGTRLLVL.

J is TRBJ1-2 and V is TRBV27, with D hard to call. V was trimmed by 6 bases and J by 3 bases, leaving 14 bases between them. From germline, CDR1 is MNHEY and CDR2 SMNVEV (reference sequence). This CDR3 comprises 14 residues. In nucleotides, the CDR3 is TGTGCCAGCAGGCTCTCTTCTGGTCACTATGGCTACACCTTC. Translation: CASRLSSGHYGYTF.

This sequence joins TRBV25-1 and TRBJ2-1; tentative D call: TRBD2 (5 bases). Between the trimmed V and J ends, which lost 2 bases and 8 bases, there was a span of 16 bases. Germline loops: CDR1 MGHDK, CDR2 SYGVNS. This CDR3 has 15 amino acids. CDR3 loop: CASSERASFGDEQFF. The CDR3 DNA follows: TGTGCCAGCAGTGAAAGGGCTAGCTTCGGGGATGAGCAGTTCTTC.

The V gene is TRBV27, the J gene TRBJ2-7; D might be TRBD2 (5 bases). The CDR3 consists of 13 residues. CDR1 and CDR2 (germline): MNHEY, SMNVEV (reference sequence). The V end lost 8 bases, the J end lost 2 bases, and 13 bases lay between the germline ends. The CDR3 DNA reads as TGTGCCAGCCGGGTCGAGGGCCCCTACGAGCAGTACTTC. Translated, it gives CASRVEGPYEQYF.

In this sample, this clone turned up a few times. The chain recombines TRBV27 with TRBJ2-1; D unclear. The CDR3 is 14 residues long. The ends were cut back, 2 bases at V and 6 bases at J, with 11 bases in the middle. Germline V gives CDR1 MNHEY, CDR2 SMNVEV (reference sequence). The CDR3 loop reads CASSLGLTSNEQFF. CDR3 coding DNA: TGTGCCAGCAGTTTAGGCCTAACCAGCAATGAGCAGTTCTTC.

This clone was seen only a few times. This rearrangement joins TRBV27 to TRBJ2-1, with TRBD1 matching over 10 bases. Germline V gene lookup returns CDR1 MNHEY and CDR2 SMNVEV (reference sequence). CDR3 length equals 16 residues. Trimming took 6 bases from V and 3 from J; bases not matched to a gene: 8. The CDR3 DNA reads as TGTGCCAGCAGGAAGGCCCGGGACAGGGGCTACAATGAGCAGTTCTTC. Translation gives CASRKARDRGYNEQFF.

V is TRBV11-2 and J is TRBJ2-7; D perhaps matches TRBD2 (6 bases). The CDR3 spans 14 residues. V was clipped by 1 base and J by 4 bases, with 11 bases between them. Germline values: CDR1 SGHAT, CDR2 FQNNGV. The CDR3 loop reads CASSLGGDSYEQYF. For the CDR3, the DNA is TGTGCCAGCAGCTTAGGGGGGGACTCTTACGAGCAGTACTTC.

The chain couples TRBV4-2 to TRBJ1-5; D is perhaps TRBD1 (6 bases). The V gene lost 2 bases and the J gene lost 7 bases, with 24 bases spanning the gap. The CDR3 is made up of 18 amino acids. Germline values: CDR1 LGHNA, CDR2 YNFKEQ. The CDR3: CASSQQHCQQGSRQPQHF. For the CDR3, the DNA is TGTGCCAGCAGCCAACAGCATTGCCAACAGGGTTCAAGGCAGCCCCAGCATTTT.

In DNA form, the CDR3 reads TGTGCCAGCAAGGAGGTGGATGAGCAGTTCTTC. It specifies CASKEVDEQFF. This rearrangement joins TRBV2 to TRBJ2-1, with a tentative D call TRBD2 (5 bases). Germline loops: CDR1 SNHLY, CDR2 FYNNEI. Trimming left V 7 bases short and J 8 bases short, with 9 bases between. There are 11 residues in the CDR3.

V gene TRBV29-1 combines with J gene TRBJ2-1, with D maybe TRBD1 (6 bases). CDR3 length: 12 amino acids. From germline, CDR1 is SQVTM and CDR2 ANQGSEA. V was pared by 7 bases and J by 10 bases, with 17 bases between. In DNA, the CDR3 is TGCAGCGCGGCAAACAGGGACCGGGAGCAGTTCTTC. Protein sequence: CSAANRDREQFF.

The table lists this clone with a few counts. The chain is built from TRBV19 and TRBJ1-5; the D gene is possibly TRBD1 (6 bases). The V end was cut by 6 bases, the J end by 5 bases, with 17 bases between. Germline-derived CDR1 and CDR2 are LNHDA and SQIVND (reference sequence). This CDR3 has 15 residues. The chain's CDR3 is CASSPTGLGHQPQHF. In DNA form, the CDR3 reads TGTGCCAGTAGCCCTACAGGGTTGGGGCATCAGCCCCAGCATTTT.

Ten or more counts support this clone. The J gene is TRBJ2-5, the V gene TRBV7-2; 7 bases are shared with TRBD1. V trimming: 3 bases; J trimming: 4 bases; junction bases outside the gene matches: 2. This CDR3 is 13 amino acids long. Looked up from germline, CDR1 is SGHTA and CDR2 is FQGNSA. This CDR3 reads CASSLDRSETQYF. The CDR3 DNA sequence: TGTGCCAGCAGCTTGGACAGGTCAGAGACCCAGTACTTC.

This CDR3 reads CASSLYDEQFF. The CDR3, as DNA: TGTGCCAGCAGTTTATACGATGAGCAGTTCTTC. V is TRBV27 and J is TRBJ2-1; D not resolved. Trimming stripped 1 base from V and 8 bases from J, with 3 bases between. Germline CDR1 MNHEY, CDR2 SMNVEV (reference sequence). The CDR3 has 11 amino acids.

The chain employs TRBV2 and TRBJ1-5; D might be TRBD1 (6 bases). Deletions cut 6 bases from V and 5 bases from J, with 11 bases between. Germline V gene lookup returns CDR1 SNHLY and CDR2 FYNNEI. The CDR3 covers 13 residues. DNA of the CDR3: TGTGCCAGCAGAACAGGGCAACATCAGCCCCAGCATTTT. This codes for CASRTGQHQPQHF.

The rearrangement uses TRBV28 and TRBJ1-6, with a weak D call TRBD1 (5 bases). Germline-derived CDR1 and CDR2 are MDHEN and SYDVKM. The ends were cut back, 6 bases at V and 10 bases at J, with 10 bases in the middle. The CDR3 consists of 12 residues. The CDR3 spells CASSQGRSPLHF. CDR3 DNA: TGTGCCAGCAGCCAGGGAAGATCACCCCTCCACTTT. Full variable domain (remainder filled in from reference TRBV28 and TRBJ1-6): DVKVTQSSRYLVKRTGEKVFLECVQDMDHENMFWYRQDPGLGLRLIYFSYDVKMKEKGDIPEGYSVSREKKERFSLILESASTNQTSMYLCASSQGRSPLHFGNGTRLTVT.

The V and J genes are TRBV5-1 and TRBJ2-3, with D perhaps matching TRBD1 (6 bases). The CDR3 is made up of 13 amino acids. The germline gives CDR1 SGHRS, CDR2 YFSETQ. With 5 bases removed from V and 3 bases from J, the gap between germline ends came to 10 bases. CDR3 sequence reads: CASRQGMTDTQYF. CDR3 in DNA: TGCGCCAGCAGGCAGGGGATGACAGATACGCAGTATTTT. The whole variable domain, remainder taken from reference TRBV5-1 and TRBJ2-3, is KAGVTQTPRYLIKTRGQQVTLSCSPISGHRSVSWYQQTPGQGLQFLFEYFSETQRNKGNFPGRFSGRQFSNSRSEMNVSTLELGDSALYLCASRQGMTDTQYFGPGTRLTVL.

The CDR3 region has the DNA TGTGCCAGTACACCTGGATCAGGGCTCTACGAGCAGTACTTC. Protein sequence: CASTPGSGLYEQYF. V is TRBV19 and J is TRBJ2-7; tentatively, D is TRBD1 (5 bases). CDR1 and CDR2 (germline): LNHDA, SQIVND (reference sequence). The CDR3 contains 14 residues. The V end lost 7 bases, the J end lost 3 bases, and 16 bases lay between the germline ends.